Listed here is a single TCR beta chain. Each donor was a healthy Caucasian individual from Russia, aged 6 to 90. This CDR3 region has 13 residues. V was clipped by 7 bases and J by 5 bases, with 15 bases between them. The germline V gene has CDR1 SEHNR and CDR2 FQNEAQ (reference sequence). These data originate in a study of blood T cells in healthy people across ages. A second PCR, run for roughly 7 to 11 cycles, used a sample-barcoded 5' primer plus a J-beta primer mix. TCRdb itself ran the 5' RACE reads through MiXCR, one entry per CDR3 protein. Of fewer than 1.5 million distinct CDR3 sequences in the sample, 40% to 50% are singletons; the top ten hold 7.9%.

J is TRBJ2-7 and V is TRBV7-9; TRBD1 is a possible D gene (5 bases). The clonotype was recovered from a woman aged 18 to 35 in good health. Sequencing input: blood. The CDR3 spells CASTPRVFHEQYF. The CDR3 coding sequence is TGTGCCAGCACCCCCAGGGTCTTCCACGAGCAGTACTTC.